What follows is one T cell receptor (beta chain) and its context. The record originates from a study of Ad26.COV2.S vaccination and SARS-CoV-2 variants. The CDR3 sequence is 14 residues long. Looked up from germline, CDR1 is PRHDT and CDR2 is FYEKMQ (reference sequence). V was pared by 2 bases and J by 3 bases, with 8 bases between. The method was immunoSEQ multiplex PCR; TCRdb's version includes in-frame clones alone and lacks a portion of them. The sample consists of roughly 390,000 clones, roughly nine tenths of them appearing once. As to treatment: some 20 received Ad26.COV2.S at low or high dose, single or two shots; about 5 received placebo; per-sample allocation not given. Samples were taken on day 63 after the first vaccine or placebo injection.

The sequence was collected from a person between 18 and 65 years old who received the Ad26.COV2.S COVID-19 vaccine or a placebo. This sequence joins TRBV13 and TRBJ1-3; possible D gene TRBD1, 5 bases. The sequencing here drew on peripheral blood, taken in a trial of Ad26.COV2.S vaccine versus placebo. The CDR3 is CASSLSGSGNTIYF. The CDR3 nucleotides read TGTGCCAGCAGCTTATCAGGGAGTGGAAACACCATATATTTT. The entire variable domain, with the rest obtained from reference TRBV13 and TRBJ1-3, is as follows: AAGVIQSPRHLIKEKRETATLKCYPIPRHDTVYWYQQGPGQDPQFLISFYEKMQSDKGSIPDRFSAQQFSDYHSELNMSSLELGDSALYFCASSLSGSGNTIYFGEGSWLTVV.